This TCR beta chain was observed in a study of T cell repertoires in cytomegalovirus infection. TCRdb reprocessed the reads with MiXCR, giving one entry per CDR3 protein. The top ten hold 48% of the sample, which has some 500,000 distinct CDR3 sequences, 40% seen once. Ten or more counts support this clonotype. Its target is not known. With V trimmed by 6 bases and J by 2 bases, 3 bases remained unmatched. Germline V CDR1 and CDR2: SGHTA, FQGNSA. The CDR3 spans 14 residues. Sample: cultured PBMCs, taken from culture after CMV antigen stimulation. The clonotype comes from a human donor in good health (CMV status not recorded). Some clones in this sample may be carry-over from other donors' samples. This rearrangement joins TRBV7-2 to TRBJ2-7; 11 bases map to TRBD2. The DNA of the CDR3 is TGTGCCAGCAGTTCGGGACTAGCGGCCTACGAGCAGTACTTC. Its translation is CASSSGLAAYEQYF.